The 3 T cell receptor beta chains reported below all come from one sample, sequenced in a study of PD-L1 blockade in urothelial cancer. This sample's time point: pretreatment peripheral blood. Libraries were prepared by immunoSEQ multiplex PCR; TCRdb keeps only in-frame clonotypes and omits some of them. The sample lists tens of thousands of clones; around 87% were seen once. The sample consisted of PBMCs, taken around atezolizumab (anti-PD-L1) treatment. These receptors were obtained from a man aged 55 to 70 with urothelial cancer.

For the CDR3, the DNA is TGTGCCAGTAGTATCAGGCCACGGGGGACGGGCATGAACACTGAAGCTTTCTTT. Its protein product is CASSIRPRGTGMNTEAFF. This chain links TRBV19 with TRBJ1-1; maybe TRBD1 (5 bases). CDR1 is LNHDA and CDR2 is SQIVND in the germline V gene (reference sequence). The CDR3 totals 18 residues. Trimming removed 3 bases from V and 0 bases from J, with 20 bases in between.

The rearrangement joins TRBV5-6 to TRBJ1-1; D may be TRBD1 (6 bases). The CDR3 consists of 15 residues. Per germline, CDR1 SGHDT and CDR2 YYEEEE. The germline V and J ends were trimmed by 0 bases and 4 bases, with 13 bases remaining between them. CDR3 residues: CASSLGWGGGTEAFF. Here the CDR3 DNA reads TGTGCCAGCAGCTTGGGTTGGGGGGGCGGCACTGAAGCTTTCTTT.

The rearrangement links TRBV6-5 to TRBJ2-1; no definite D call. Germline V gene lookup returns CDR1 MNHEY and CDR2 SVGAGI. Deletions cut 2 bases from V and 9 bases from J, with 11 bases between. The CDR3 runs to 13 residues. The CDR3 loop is CASSYRNSFEQFF. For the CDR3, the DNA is TGTGCCAGCAGTTACCGAAACAGCTTTGAGCAGTTCTTC.